This T cell receptor beta chain was sequenced in a study of blood T cell repertoires in COVID-19. Assay: immunoSEQ multiplex PCR; the TCRdb copy retains only in-frame clones and omits some. The sample has about 14,000 clones, 73% seen once. This CDR3 is 12 amino acids long. V trimming: 4 bases; J trimming: 5 bases; junction bases outside the gene matches: 1. Germline-derived CDR1 and CDR2 are SQVTM and ANQGSEA. Sample share makes this clone medium-sized. This TCR came from a man between 70 and 80 years old with acute or convalescent COVID-19. Sequencing input: peripheral blood. The chain combines TRBV29-1 with TRBJ2-1; 8 bases map to TRBD1. The CDR3 loop reads CSVGQGNNEQFF. The CDR3 DNA reads as TGCAGCGTTGGACAGGGGAACAATGAGCAGTTCTTC.